One T cell receptor beta chain is described in this entry. These data belong to a study of blood T cell repertoires in COVID-19. Assay used: immunoSEQ multiplex PCR; TCRdb lists only in-frame clones, some missing. The table records around 63,000 clones, roughly 88% of them present only once. This CDR3 has 14 amino acids. Germline V gene data show CDR1 as MNHEY and CDR2 as SVGAGI. V gave up 5 bases and J gave up 3 bases; unmatched junction bases: 6. The TCR comes from a man aged 45-65 years with active COVID-19. The J gene is TRBJ2-7, the V gene TRBV6-5; 8 bases map to TRBD1. Specimen: peripheral blood. The chain's CDR3 is CASSTDRGGYEQYF. CDR3 in DNA: TGTGCCAGCAGTACCGACAGGGGAGGCTACGAGCAGTACTTC.